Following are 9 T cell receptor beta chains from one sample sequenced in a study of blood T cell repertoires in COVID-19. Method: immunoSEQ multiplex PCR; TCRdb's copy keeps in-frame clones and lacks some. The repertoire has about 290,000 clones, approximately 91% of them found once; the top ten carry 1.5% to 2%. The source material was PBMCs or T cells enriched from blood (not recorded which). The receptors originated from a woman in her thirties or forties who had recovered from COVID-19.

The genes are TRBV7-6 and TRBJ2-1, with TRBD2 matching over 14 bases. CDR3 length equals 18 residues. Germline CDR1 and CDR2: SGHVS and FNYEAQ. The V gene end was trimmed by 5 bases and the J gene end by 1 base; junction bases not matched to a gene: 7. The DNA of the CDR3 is TGTGCCAGCAGCCCGCGGACTAGCGGGGGGATTTCCTACAATGAGCAGTTCTTC. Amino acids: CASSPRTSGGISYNEQFF. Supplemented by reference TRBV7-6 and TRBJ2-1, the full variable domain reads GAGVSQSPRYKVTKRGQDVALRCDPISGHVSLYWYRQALGQGPEFLTYFNYEAQQDKSGLPNDRFSAERPEGSISTLTIQRTEQRDSAMYRCASSPRTSGGISYNEQFFGPGTRLTVL.

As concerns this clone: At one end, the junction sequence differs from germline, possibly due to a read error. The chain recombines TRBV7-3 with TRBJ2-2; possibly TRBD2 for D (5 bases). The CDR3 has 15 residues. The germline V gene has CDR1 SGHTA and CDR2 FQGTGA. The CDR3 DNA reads TGTGCCAGCAGCTTTTCGGCCGCGAACACCGGGGAACTGTTTTTT. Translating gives CASSFSAANTGELFF.

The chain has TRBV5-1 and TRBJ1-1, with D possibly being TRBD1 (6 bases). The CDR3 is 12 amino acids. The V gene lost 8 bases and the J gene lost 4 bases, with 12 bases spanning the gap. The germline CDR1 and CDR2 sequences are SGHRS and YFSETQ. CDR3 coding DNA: TGCGCCAGTACAAAAGGGGGCACTGAAGCTTTCTTT. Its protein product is CASTKGGTEAFF.

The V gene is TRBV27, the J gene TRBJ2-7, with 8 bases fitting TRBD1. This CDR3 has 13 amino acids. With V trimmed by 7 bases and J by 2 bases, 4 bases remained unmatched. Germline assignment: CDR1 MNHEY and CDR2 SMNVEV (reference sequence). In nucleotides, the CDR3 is TGTGCCAGCAATGGACAGGGCGCCTACGAGCAGTACTTC. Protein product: CASNGQGAYEQYF.

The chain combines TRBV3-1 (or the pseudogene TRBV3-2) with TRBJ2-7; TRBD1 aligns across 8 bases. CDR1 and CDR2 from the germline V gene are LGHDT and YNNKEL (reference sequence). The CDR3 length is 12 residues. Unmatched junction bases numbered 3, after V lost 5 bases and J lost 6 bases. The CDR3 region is CASSGQGLEQYF. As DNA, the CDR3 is TGTGCCAGCAGCGGACAGGGTCTCGAGCAGTACTTC.

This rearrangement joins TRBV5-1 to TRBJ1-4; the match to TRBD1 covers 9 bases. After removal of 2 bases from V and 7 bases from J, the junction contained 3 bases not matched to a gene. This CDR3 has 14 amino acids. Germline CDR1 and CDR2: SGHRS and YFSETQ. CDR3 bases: TGCGCCAGCAGCTTACAGGGGGCAAGTGAAAAACTGTTTTTT. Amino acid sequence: CASSLQGASEKLFF.

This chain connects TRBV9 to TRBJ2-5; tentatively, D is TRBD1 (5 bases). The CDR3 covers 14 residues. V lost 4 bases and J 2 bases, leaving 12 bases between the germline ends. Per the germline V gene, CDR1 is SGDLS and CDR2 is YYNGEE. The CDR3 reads CASSSGHSQETQYF. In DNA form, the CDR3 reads TGTGCCAGCAGCTCAGGACATTCTCAAGAGACCCAGTACTTC.

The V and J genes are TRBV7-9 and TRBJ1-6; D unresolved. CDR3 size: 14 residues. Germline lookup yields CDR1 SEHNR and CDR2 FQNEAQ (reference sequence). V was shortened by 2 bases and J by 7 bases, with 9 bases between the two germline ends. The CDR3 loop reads CASSLRHENSPLHF. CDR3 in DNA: TGTGCCAGCAGCTTACGACACGAAAATTCACCCCTCCACTTT.

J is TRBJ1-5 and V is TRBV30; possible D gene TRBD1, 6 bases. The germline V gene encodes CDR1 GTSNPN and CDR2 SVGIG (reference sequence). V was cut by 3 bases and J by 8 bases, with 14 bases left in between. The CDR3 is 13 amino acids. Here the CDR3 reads CAWSRQVTEPQHF. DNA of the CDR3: TGTGCCTGGAGCCGACAGGTCACGGAGCCCCAGCATTTT.